What follows are 5 T cell receptor beta chains derived from one specimen sequenced in a study of OX40 agonist ivuxolimab in advanced cancers. TCRdb's copy holds only in-frame clones and misses some; the assay was immunoSEQ multiplex PCR. This sample has about 30,000 clones; around 79% occur once, and the top ten carry around 9.9%. This material consisted of CD4+ or CD8+ T cells sorted from blood, taken in a trial of the OX40 agonist ivuxolimab. These receptors were collected from an adult with an advanced solid tumor such as melanoma, head and neck, liver or kidney cancer.

The chain carries TRBV5-1 and TRBJ1-6; no definite D call. The V gene's germline CDR1 is SGHRS and CDR2 YFSETQ. This CDR3 has 15 residues. Deletions cut 0 bases from V and 8 bases from J, with 12 bases between. DNA for the CDR3: TGCGCCAGCAGCTTGGCCTGGGGATCGGATTCACCCCTCCACTTT. Its protein is CASSLAWGSDSPLHF.

The rearrangement uses TRBV2 and TRBJ1-5; a weak D match, TRBD1 (6 bases). V was shortened by 7 bases and J by 4 bases, with 11 bases between the two germline ends. The germline V gene has CDR1 SNHLY and CDR2 FYNNEI. The CDR3 sequence is 13 residues long. The CDR3 sequence: CASMGTTNQPQHF. The CDR3 DNA follows: TGTGCCAGCATGGGGACAACAAATCAGCCCCAGCATTTT.

This chain joins TRBV29-1 and TRBJ1-2, with 9 bases that match TRBD1. After removal of 4 bases from V and 7 bases from J, the junction contained 7 bases not matched to a gene. The CDR3 totals 13 residues. Per germline, CDR1 SQVTM and CDR2 ANQGSEA. The CDR3 nucleotides are TGCAGCGTTGCCGGACAGGGGAGGTTTGGCTACACCTTC. Translating it yields CSVAGQGRFGYTF.

The rearrangement links TRBV6-5 to TRBJ1-5, with 7 bases fitting TRBD1. Germline V CDR1 and CDR2: MNHEY, SVGAGI. The CDR3 runs to 14 residues. The V gene end was trimmed by 4 bases and the J gene end by 4 bases; junction bases not matched to a gene: 4. The CDR3 is CASSSSTGNQPQHF. The CDR3 nucleotides read TGTGCCAGCAGTTCCTCGACAGGGAATCAGCCCCAGCATTTT.

Sample share makes this clone medium-sized. Written as DNA, the CDR3 is TGTGCCAGCAGCCCGCGGGACAGGACCTCTGGAAACACCATATATTTT. Protein sequence: CASSPRDRTSGNTIYF. The chain couples TRBV11-3 to TRBJ1-3; TRBD1 agrees at 8 bases. In germline, CDR1 is SGHNT, CDR2 YENEEA. The CDR3 has 16 amino acids. V lost 5 bases to trimming and J lost 0 bases; unmatched junction nucleotides: 6.